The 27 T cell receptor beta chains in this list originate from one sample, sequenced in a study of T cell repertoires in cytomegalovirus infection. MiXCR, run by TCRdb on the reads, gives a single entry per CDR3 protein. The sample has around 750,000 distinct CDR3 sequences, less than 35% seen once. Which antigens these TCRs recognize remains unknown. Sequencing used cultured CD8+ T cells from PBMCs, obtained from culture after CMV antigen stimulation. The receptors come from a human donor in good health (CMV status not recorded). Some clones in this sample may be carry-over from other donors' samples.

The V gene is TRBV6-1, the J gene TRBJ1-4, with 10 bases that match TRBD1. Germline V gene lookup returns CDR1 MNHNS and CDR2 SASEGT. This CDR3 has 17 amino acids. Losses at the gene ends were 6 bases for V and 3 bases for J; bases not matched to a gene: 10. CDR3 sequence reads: CASREPGQGPSNEKLFF. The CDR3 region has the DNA TGTGCCAGCAGGGAACCGGGACAGGGGCCATCTAATGAAAAACTGTTTTTT.

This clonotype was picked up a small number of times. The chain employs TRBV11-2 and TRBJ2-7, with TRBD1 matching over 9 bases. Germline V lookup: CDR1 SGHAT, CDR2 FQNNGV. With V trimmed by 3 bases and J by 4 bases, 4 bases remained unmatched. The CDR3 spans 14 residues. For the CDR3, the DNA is TGTGCCAGCAGCTTTGGGACAGGGAGGTACGAGCAGTACTTC. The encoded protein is CASSFGTGRYEQYF. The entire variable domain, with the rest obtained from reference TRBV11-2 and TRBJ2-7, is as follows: EAGVAQSPRYKIIEKRQSVAFWCNPISGHATLYWYQQILGQGPKLLIQFQNNGVVDDSQLPKDRFSAERLKGVDSTLKIQPAKLEDSAVYLCASSFGTGRYEQYFGPGTRLTVT.

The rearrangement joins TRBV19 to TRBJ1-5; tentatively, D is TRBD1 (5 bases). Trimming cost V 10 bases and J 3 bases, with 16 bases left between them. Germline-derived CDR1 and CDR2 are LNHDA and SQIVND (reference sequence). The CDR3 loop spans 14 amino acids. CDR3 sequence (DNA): TGTGCCACCTTACCGGGACGGTACAATCAGCCCCAGCATTTT. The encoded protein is CATLPGRYNQPQHF.

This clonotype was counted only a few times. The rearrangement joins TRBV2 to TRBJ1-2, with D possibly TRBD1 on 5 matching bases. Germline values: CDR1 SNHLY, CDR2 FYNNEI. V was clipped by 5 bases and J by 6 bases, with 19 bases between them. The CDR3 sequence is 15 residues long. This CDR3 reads CASSHGGTHENGYTF. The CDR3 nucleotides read TGTGCCAGCAGTCATGGGGGGACGCATGAAAATGGCTACACCTTC.

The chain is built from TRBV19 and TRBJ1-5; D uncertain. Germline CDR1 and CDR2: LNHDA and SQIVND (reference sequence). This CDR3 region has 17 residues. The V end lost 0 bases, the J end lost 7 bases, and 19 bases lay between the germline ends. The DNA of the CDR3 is TGTGCCAGTAGTATAGATATGGGCCCCCGAGTGGGGCAGCCCCAGCATTTT. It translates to CASSIDMGPRVGQPQHF.

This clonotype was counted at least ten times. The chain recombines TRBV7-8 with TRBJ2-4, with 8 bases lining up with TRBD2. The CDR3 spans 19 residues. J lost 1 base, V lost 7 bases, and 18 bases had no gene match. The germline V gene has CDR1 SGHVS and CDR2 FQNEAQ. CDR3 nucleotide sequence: TGTGCCAGCACTTCAAAGGAGAGTTGGCGGGGGGTGGCCAAAAACATTCAGTACTTC. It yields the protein CASTSKESWRGVAKNIQYF.

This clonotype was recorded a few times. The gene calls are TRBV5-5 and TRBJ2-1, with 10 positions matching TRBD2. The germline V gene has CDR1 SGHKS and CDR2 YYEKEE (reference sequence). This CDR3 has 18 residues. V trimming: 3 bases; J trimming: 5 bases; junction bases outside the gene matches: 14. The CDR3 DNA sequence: TGTGCCAGCAGCTCCCAGCCCCCCCTAGCGGGGGCCAACAATGAGCAGTTCTTC. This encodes CASSSQPPLAGANNEQFF.

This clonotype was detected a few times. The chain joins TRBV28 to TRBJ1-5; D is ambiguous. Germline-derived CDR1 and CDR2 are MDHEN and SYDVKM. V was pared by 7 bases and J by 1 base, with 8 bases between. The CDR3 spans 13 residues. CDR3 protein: CASTPWSNQPQHF. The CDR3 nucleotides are TGTGCCAGCACTCCCTGGAGCAATCAGCCCCAGCATTTT.

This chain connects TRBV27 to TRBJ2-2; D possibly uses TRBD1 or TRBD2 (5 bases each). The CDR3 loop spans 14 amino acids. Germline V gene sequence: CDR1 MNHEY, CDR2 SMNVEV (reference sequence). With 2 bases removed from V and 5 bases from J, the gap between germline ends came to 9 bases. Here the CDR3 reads CASSLIRETGELFF. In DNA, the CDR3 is TGTGCCAGCAGTTTAATCAGGGAGACCGGGGAGCTGTTTTTT.

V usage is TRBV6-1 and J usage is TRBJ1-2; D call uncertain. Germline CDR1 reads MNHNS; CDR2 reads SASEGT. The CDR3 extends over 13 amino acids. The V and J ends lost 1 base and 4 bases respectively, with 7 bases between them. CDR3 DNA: TGTGCCAGCAGTGAAGTTGATTCCTATGGCTACACCTTC. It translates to CASSEVDSYGYTF.

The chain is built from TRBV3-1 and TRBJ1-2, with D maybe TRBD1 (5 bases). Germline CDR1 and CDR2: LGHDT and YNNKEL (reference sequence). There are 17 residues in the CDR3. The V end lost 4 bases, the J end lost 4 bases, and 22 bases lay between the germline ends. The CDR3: CASSPNRAGLRSYGYTF. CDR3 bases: TGTGCCAGCAGCCCAAATAGGGCGGGACTGCGGTCCTATGGCTACACCTTC.

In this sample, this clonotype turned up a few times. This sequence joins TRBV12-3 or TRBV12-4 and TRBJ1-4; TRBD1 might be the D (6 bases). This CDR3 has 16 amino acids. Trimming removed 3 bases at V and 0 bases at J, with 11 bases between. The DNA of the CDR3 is TGTGCCAGCAGTTTCTGGACAGACGCAACTAATGAAAAACTGTTTTTT. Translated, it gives CASSFWTDATNEKLFF.

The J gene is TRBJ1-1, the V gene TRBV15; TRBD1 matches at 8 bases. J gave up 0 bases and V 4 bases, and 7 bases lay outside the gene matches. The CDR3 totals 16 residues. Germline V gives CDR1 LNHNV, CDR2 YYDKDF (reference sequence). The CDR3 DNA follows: TGTGCCACCAGCAAACCAGGGGGCCGGATGAACACTGAAGCTTTCTTT. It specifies CATSKPGGRMNTEAFF. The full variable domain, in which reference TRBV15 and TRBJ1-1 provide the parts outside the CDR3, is DAMVIQNPRYQVTQFGKPVTLSCSQTLNHNVMYWYQQKSSQAPKLLFHYYDKDFNNEADTPDNFQSRRPNTSFCFLDIRSPGLGDTAMYLCATSKPGGRMNTEAFFGQGTRLTVV.

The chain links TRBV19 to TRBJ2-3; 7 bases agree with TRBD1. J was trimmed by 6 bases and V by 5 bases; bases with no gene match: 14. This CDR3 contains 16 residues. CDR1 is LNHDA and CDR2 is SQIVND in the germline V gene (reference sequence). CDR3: CASSSDYTGDGDTQYF. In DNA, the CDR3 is TGTGCCAGTAGTTCTGACTACACAGGGGATGGGGATACGCAGTATTTT.

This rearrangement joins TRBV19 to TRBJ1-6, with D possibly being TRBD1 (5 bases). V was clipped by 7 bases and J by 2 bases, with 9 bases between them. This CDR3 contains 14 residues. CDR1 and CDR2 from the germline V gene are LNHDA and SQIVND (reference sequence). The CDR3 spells CASTFRAYNSPLHF. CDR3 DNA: TGTGCCAGTACTTTCAGGGCCTATAATTCACCCCTCCACTTT.

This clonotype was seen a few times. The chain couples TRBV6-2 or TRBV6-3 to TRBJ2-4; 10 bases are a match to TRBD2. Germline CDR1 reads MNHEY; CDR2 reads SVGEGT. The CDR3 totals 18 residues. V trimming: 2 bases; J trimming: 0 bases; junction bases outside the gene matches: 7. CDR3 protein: CASSYGTSAILAKNIQYF. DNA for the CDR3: TGTGCCAGCAGTTACGGGACTAGCGCTATACTAGCCAAAAACATTCAGTACTTC.

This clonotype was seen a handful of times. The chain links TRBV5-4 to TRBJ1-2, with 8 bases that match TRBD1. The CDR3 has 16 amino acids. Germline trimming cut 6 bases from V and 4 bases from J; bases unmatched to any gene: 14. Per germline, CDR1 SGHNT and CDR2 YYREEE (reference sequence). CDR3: CASTRTGPSDTYGYTF. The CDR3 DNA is TGTGCCAGCACCCGGACAGGGCCGTCGGACACCTATGGCTACACCTTC.

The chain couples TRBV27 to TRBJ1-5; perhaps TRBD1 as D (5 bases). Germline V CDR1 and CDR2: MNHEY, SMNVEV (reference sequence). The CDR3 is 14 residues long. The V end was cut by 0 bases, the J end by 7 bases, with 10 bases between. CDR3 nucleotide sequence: TGTGCCAGCAGTTTATCGGGGGTCTGGCAGCCCCAGCATTTT. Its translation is CASSLSGVWQPQHF.

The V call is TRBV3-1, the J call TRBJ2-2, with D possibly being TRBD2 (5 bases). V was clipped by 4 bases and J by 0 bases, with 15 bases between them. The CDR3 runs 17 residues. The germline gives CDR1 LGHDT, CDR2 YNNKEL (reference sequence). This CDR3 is CASSLSRGNPNTGELFF. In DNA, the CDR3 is TGTGCCAGCAGCCTCAGCCGGGGAAATCCGAACACCGGGGAGCTGTTTTTT.

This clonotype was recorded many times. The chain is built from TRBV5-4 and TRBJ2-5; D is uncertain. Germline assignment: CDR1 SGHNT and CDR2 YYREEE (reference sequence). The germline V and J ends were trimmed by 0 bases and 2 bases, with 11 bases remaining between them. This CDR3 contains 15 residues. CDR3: CASSLAVGSQETQYF. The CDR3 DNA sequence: TGTGCCAGCAGCTTGGCCGTAGGAAGTCAAGAGACCCAGTACTTC.

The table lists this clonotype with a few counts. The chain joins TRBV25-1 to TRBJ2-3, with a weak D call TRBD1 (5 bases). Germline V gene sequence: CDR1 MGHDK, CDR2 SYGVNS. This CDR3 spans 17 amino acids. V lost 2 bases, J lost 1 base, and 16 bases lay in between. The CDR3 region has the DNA TGTGCCAGCAGTGAACTGGGTAGGGGATTAGGCACAGATACGCAGTATTTT. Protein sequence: CASSELGRGLGTDTQYF.

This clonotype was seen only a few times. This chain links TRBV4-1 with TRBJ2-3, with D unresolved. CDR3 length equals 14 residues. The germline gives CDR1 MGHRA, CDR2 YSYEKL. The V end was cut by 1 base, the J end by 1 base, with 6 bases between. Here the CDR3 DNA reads TGCGCCAGCAGCCAAGGGTTTGGCACAGATACGCAGTATTTT. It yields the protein CASSQGFGTDTQYF.

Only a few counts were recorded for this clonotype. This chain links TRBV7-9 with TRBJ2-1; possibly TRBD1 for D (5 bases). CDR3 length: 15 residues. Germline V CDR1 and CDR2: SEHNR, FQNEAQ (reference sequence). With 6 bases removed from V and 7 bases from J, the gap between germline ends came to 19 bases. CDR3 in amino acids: CASRPQGSSRNEQFF. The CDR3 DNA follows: TGTGCCAGCAGACCGCAGGGATCCTCTCGGAATGAGCAGTTCTTC.

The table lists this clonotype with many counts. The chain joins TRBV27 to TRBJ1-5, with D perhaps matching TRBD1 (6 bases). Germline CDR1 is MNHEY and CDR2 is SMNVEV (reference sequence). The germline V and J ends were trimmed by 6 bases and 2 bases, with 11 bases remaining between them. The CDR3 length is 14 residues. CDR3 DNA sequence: TGTGCCAGCAGCTTACAGGGCGGCAATCAGCCCCAGCATTTT. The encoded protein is CASSLQGGNQPQHF.

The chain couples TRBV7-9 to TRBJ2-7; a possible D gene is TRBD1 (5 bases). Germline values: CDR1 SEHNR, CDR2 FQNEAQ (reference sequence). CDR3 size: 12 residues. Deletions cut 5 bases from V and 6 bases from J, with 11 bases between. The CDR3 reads CASSPDSCEQYF. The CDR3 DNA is TGTGCCAGCAGCCCCGACAGCTGCGAGCAGTACTTC.

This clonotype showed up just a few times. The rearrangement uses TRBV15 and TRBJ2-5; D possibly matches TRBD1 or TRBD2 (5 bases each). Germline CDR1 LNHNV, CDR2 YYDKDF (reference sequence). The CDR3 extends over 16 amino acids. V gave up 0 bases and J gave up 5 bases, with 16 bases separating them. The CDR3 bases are TGTGCCACCAGCAGAGACCCCCAGGGAGTAGAGGAGACCCAGTACTTC. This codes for CATSRDPQGVEETQYF.

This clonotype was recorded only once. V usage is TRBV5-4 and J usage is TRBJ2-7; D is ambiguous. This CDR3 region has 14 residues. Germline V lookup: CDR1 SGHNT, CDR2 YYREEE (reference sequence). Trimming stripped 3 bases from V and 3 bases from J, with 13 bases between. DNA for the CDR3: TGTGCCAGCAGCTCCACCGAACTGGGCTACGAGCAGTACGTC. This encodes CASSSTELGYEQYV.